These 13 T cell receptor beta chains were sequenced from one sample in a study of radiation and T cells in renal cell carcinoma. As to time point: blood 2 weeks post-SBRT. The treatment here: 15 Gy SBRT to primary tumor, nephrectomy 4 weeks later. This table comes from immunoSEQ multiplex PCR, and its TCRdb copy is limited to in-frame clones, with some not included. The table records approximately 75,000 clones, around 76% of them present only once. The sequencing here drew on blood, taken from a patient whose treatment included radiotherapy and nephrectomy. All receptors derive from a man aged 60 to 69 with renal cell carcinoma.

The chain joins TRBV6-5 to TRBJ2-7; D gene uncertain. This CDR3 is 13 amino acids long. Germline-derived CDR1 and CDR2 are MNHEY and SVGAGI. The V end lost 2 bases, the J end lost 2 bases, and 7 bases lay between the germline ends. As DNA, the CDR3 is TGTGCCAGCAGTTACCTCTCAACCTACGAGCAGTACTTC. Translated, it gives CASSYLSTYEQYF.

This sequence joins TRBV27 and TRBJ2-7; D possibly matches TRBD1 or TRBD2 (5 bases each). The CDR3 runs 14 residues. CDR1 and CDR2 (germline): MNHEY, SMNVEV (reference sequence). V was clipped by 4 bases and J by 0 bases, with 10 bases between them. The CDR3 region is CASSWGTGSYEQYF. DNA of the CDR3: TGTGCCAGCAGTTGGGGGACCGGCTCCTACGAGCAGTACTTC.

J is TRBJ2-1 and V is TRBV15; 10 bases are a match to TRBD2. Germline V lookup: CDR1 LNHNV, CDR2 YYDKDF (reference sequence). V lost 0 bases and J lost 5; bases outside the gene matches: 4. The length of the CDR3 is 16 residues. CDR3 amino acids: CATSRDLLAGNNEQFF. Here the CDR3 DNA reads TGTGCCACCAGCAGAGATTTACTAGCGGGGAACAATGAGCAGTTCTTC. Based on the CDR3 plus reference TRBV15 and TRBJ2-1, the full variable domain is DAMVIQNPRYQVTQFGKPVTLSCSQTLNHNVMYWYQQKSSQAPKLLFHYYDKDFNNEADTPDNFQSRRPNTSFCFLDIRSPGLGDTAMYLCATSRDLLAGNNEQFFGPGTRLTVL.

The chain recombines TRBV5-1 with TRBJ2-5; TRBD1 is a possible D gene (7 bases). The V gene lost 5 bases and the J gene lost 4 bases, with 12 bases spanning the gap. The CDR3 spans 13 residues. The germline CDR1 and CDR2 sequences are SGHRS and YFSETQ. The CDR3 spells CASSGTAGETQYF. The CDR3 DNA sequence: TGCGCCAGCAGTGGGACAGCGGGAGAGACCCAGTACTTC.

The chain uses TRBV5-4 and TRBJ2-5; D is uncertain. V was pared by 1 base and J by 5 bases, with 15 bases between. The CDR3 has 15 residues. The germline CDR1 and CDR2 sequences are SGHNT and YYREEE (reference sequence). CDR3 loop: CASSLQPGVEETQYF. In DNA form, the CDR3 reads TGTGCCAGCAGCTTGCAGCCCGGAGTGGAGGAGACCCAGTACTTC.

The chain carries TRBV6-5 and TRBJ1-5; D is uncertain. The germline V gene has CDR1 MNHEY and CDR2 SVGAGI. This CDR3 has 14 amino acids. The V gene lost 5 bases and the J gene lost 3 bases, with 11 bases spanning the gap. The CDR3 region has the DNA TGTGCCAGCAGTCCGCGGACCTTCAATCAGCCCCAGCATTTT. Protein: CASSPRTFNQPQHF.

The chain has TRBV2 and TRBJ1-1; perhaps TRBD1 as D (5 bases). The V end was cut by 6 bases, the J end by 0 bases, with 23 bases between. The CDR3 contains 18 residues. Looked up from germline, CDR1 is SNHLY and CDR2 is FYNNEI. The CDR3 DNA is TGTGCCAGCAGGGTCGGTAGGCAGGGCCCTTTAATGAACACTGAAGCTTTCTTT. Its protein product is CASRVGRQGPLMNTEAFF. The variable domain in full, completed from reference TRBV2 and TRBJ1-1, reads EPEVTQTPSHQVTQMGQEVILRCVPISNHLYFYWYRQILGQKVEFLVSFYNNEISEKSEIFDDQFSVERPDGSNFTLKIRSTKLEDSAMYFCASRVGRQGPLMNTEAFFGQGTRLTVV.

The rearrangement uses TRBV19 and TRBJ1-1, with D maybe TRBD1 (5 bases). The CDR3 is made up of 15 amino acids. Trimming stripped 3 bases from V and 1 base from J, with 12 bases between. CDR1 and CDR2 (germline): LNHDA, SQIVND (reference sequence). The CDR3 nucleotides are TGTGCCAGTAGTATTTTAGGGGTAGAGAACACTGAAGCTTTCTTT. Its protein product is CASSILGVENTEAFF.

This chain joins TRBV5-4 and TRBJ2-1; 11 nucleotides agree with TRBD2. The CDR3 length is 16 residues. V lost 0 bases and J lost 10; bases outside the gene matches: 9. The germline V gene encodes CDR1 SGHNT and CDR2 YYREEE (reference sequence). The CDR3 nucleotides read TGTGCCAGCAGCTTGGCCGGACTAGCGGGCTTGGGGGAGCAGTTCTTC. It yields the protein CASSLAGLAGLGEQFF.

The chain employs TRBV4-3 and TRBJ2-7, with a tentative D call TRBD2 (7 bases). The V and J ends lost 3 bases and 4 bases respectively, with 16 bases between them. CDR3 length: 15 amino acids. The V gene's germline CDR1 is LGHNA and CDR2 YSLEER. The CDR3 protein is CASSHGGRGAYEQYF. CDR3 nucleotides: TGCGCCAGCAGCCACGGGGGGCGCGGGGCATACGAGCAGTACTTC.

The sample holds one count of this clone. This sequence joins TRBV6-1 and TRBJ2-5, with 7 bases that match TRBD2. The trim removed 5 bases at V and 3 bases at J, leaving 0 bases unmatched. Looked up from germline, CDR1 is MNHNS and CDR2 is SASEGT. CDR3 length: 12 amino acids. In DNA form, the CDR3 reads TGTGCCAGCAGTCTAGCGGAAGAGACCCAGTACTTC. Its translation is CASSLAEETQYF.

The chain links TRBV2 to TRBJ1-1, with no clear D. The CDR3 contains 13 residues. Germline V gene lookup returns CDR1 SNHLY and CDR2 FYNNEI. V lost 4 bases, J lost 11 bases, and 17 bases lay in between. In DNA, the CDR3 is TGTGCCAGCAGTGGGTTCAAGGGCTTTCAGGCTTTCTTT. This translates into CASSGFKGFQAFF.

This clone was counted once. The CDR3 is CSVRADFTDTQYF. CDR3 coding DNA: TGCAGCGTTCGGGCGGACTTCACAGATACGCAGTATTTT. The V and J genes are TRBV29-1 and TRBJ2-3; TRBD2 is a possible D gene (5 bases). Germline V CDR1 and CDR2: SQVTM, ANQGSEA. V lost 5 bases, J lost 2 bases, and 11 bases lay in between. This CDR3 has 13 residues.